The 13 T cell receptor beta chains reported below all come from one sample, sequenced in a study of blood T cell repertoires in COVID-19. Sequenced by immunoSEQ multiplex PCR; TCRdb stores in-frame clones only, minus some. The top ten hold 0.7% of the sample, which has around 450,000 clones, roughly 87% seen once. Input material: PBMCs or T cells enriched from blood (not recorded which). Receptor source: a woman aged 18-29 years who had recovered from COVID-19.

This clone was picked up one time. DNA for the CDR3: TGTGCCAGTAGTTCTGCGAGGACAGGGGACGGCTACACCTTC. Translated: CASSSARTGDGYTF. The V call is TRBV19, the J call TRBJ1-2; 9 nucleotides line up with TRBD1. This CDR3 spans 14 amino acids. Germline CDR1 and CDR2: LNHDA and SQIVND (reference sequence). V lost 5 bases, J lost 8 bases, and 9 bases stayed unmatched. Supplemented by reference TRBV19 and TRBJ1-2, the full variable domain reads DGGITQSPKYLFRKEGQNVTLSCEQNLNHDAMYWYRQDPGQGLRLIYYSQIVNDFQKGDIAEGYSVSREKKESFPLTVTSAQKNPTAFYLCASSSARTGDGYTFGSGTRLTVV.

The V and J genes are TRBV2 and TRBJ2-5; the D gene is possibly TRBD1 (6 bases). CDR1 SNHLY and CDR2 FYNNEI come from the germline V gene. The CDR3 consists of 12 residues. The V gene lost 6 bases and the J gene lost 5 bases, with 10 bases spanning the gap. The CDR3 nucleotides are TGTGCCAGCAGGGGCAGGGGTGAGACCCAGTACTTC. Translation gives CASRGRGETQYF. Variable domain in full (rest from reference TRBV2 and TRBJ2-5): EPEVTQTPSHQVTQMGQEVILRCVPISNHLYFYWYRQILGQKVEFLVSFYNNEISEKSEIFDDQFSVERPDGSNFTLKIRSTKLEDSAMYFCASRGRGETQYFGPGTRLLVL.

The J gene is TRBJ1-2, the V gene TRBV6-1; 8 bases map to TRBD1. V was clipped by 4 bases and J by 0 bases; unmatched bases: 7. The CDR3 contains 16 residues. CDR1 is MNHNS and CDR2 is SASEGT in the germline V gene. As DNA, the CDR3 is TGTGCCAGCAGTGGGACAGGGAAATCGTCTAACTATGGCTACACCTTC. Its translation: CASSGTGKSSNYGYTF.

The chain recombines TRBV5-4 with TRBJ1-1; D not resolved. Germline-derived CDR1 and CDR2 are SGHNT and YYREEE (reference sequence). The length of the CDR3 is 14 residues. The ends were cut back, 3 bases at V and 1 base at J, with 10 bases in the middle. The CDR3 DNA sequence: TGTGCCAGCAGCTCTCTTAGCCGGAACACTGAAGCTTTCTTT. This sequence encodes CASSSLSRNTEAFF.

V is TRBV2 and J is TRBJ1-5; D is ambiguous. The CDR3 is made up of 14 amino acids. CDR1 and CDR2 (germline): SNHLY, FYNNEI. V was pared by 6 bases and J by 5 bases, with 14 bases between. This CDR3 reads CASSFDKVYQPQHF. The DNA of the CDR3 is TGTGCCAGCAGCTTTGACAAAGTGTATCAGCCCCAGCATTTT. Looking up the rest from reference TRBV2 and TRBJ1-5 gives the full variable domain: EPEVTQTPSHQVTQMGQEVILRCVPISNHLYFYWYRQILGQKVEFLVSFYNNEISEKSEIFDDQFSVERPDGSNFTLKIRSTKLEDSAMYFCASSFDKVYQPQHFGDGTRLSIL.

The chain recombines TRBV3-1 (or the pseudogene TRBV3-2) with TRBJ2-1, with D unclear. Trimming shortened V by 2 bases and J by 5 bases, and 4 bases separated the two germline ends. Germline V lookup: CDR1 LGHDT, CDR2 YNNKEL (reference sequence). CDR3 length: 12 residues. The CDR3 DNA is TGTGCCAGCAGCCAATATAACAATGAGCAGTTCTTC. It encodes CASSQYNNEQFF.

The CDR3 here is CASSSNPDRGGGYTF. The CDR3, as DNA: TGTGCCAGCAGTTCAAACCCGGACAGGGGAGGAGGCTACACCTTC. The rearrangement uses TRBV27 and TRBJ1-2, with 9 bases identical to TRBD1. V gave up 4 bases and J gave up 8 bases; unmatched junction bases: 11. The CDR3 extends over 15 amino acids. The germline CDR1 and CDR2 sequences are MNHEY and SMNVEV (reference sequence).

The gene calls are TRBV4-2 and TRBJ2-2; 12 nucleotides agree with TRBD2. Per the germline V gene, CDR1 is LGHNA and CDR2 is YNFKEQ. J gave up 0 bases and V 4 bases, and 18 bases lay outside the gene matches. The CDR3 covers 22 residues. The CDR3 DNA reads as TGTGCCAGCAGCCTCCTCCCCCTGGGGCCGGCTAGCGGGGGGGCGAACACCGGGGAGCTGTTTTTT. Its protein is CASSLLPLGPASGGANTGELFF.

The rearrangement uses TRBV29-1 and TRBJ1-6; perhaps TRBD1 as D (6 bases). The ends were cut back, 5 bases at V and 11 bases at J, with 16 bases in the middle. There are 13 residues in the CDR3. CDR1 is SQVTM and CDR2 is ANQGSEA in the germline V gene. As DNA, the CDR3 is TGCAGCGTTTTATCTACACCAGGGGCACCCCTCCACTTT. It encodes CSVLSTPGAPLHF. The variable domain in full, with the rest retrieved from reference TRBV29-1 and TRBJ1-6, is SAVISQKPSRDICQRGTSLTIQCQVDSQVTMMFWYRQQPGQSLTLIATANQGSEATYESGFVIDKFPISRPNLTFSTLTVSNMSPEDSSIYLCSVLSTPGAPLHFGNGTRLTVT.

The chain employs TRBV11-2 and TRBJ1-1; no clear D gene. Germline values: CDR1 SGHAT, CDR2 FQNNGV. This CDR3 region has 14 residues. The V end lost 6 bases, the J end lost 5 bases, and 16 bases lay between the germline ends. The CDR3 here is CASRALRLHTEAFF. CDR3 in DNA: TGTGCCAGCAGAGCGCTACGATTACATACTGAAGCTTTCTTT. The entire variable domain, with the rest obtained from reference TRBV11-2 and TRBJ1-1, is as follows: EAGVAQSPRYKIIEKRQSVAFWCNPISGHATLYWYQQILGQGPKLLIQFQNNGVVDDSQLPKDRFSAERLKGVDSTLKIQPAKLEDSAVYLCASRALRLHTEAFFGQGTRLTVV.

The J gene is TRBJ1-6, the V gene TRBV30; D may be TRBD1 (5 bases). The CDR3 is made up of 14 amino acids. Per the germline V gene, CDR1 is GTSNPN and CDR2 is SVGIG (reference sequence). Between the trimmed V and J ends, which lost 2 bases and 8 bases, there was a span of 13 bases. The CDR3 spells CAWSPRGGDSPLHF. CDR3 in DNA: TGTGCCTGGAGTCCTCGCGGGGGGGATTCACCCCTCCACTTT.

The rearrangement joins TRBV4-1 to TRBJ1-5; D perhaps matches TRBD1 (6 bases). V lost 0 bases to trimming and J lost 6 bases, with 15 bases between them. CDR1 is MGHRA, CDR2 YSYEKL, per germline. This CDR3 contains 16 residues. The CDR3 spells CASSQDLDRWGQPQHF. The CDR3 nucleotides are TGCGCCAGCAGCCAAGATCTAGACAGGTGGGGTCAGCCCCAGCATTTT.

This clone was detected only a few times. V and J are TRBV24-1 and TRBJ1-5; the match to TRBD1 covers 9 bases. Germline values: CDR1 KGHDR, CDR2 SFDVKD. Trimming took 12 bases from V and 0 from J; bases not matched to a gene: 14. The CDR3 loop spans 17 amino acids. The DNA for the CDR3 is TGTGCCTCCCCCGGGACAGGGCTCCTTTATAGCAATCAGCCCCAGCATTTT. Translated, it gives CASPGTGLLYSNQPQHF.